This note documents a single T cell receptor (beta chain) sequence. The V gene lost 0 bases and the J gene lost 9 bases, with 14 bases spanning the gap. The germline gives CDR1 GTSNPN, CDR2 SVGIG (reference sequence). CDR3 length: 13 residues. The sample belongs to a study of control samples from healthy donors and cancer patients. The table came from immunoSEQ multiplex PCR; TCRdb's copy has only in-frame clones and leaves some out. The data show some 130,000 clones, roughly 90% seen once. This sequence originates from a man in his forties or fifties in good health. Sequenced: blood. The chain joins TRBV30 to TRBJ1-2; D possibly corresponds to TRBD1 (6 bases). The CDR3 DNA sequence: TGTGCCTGGAGTGTAGGGGGGACCGCTAGCTACACCTTC. Translated: CAWSVGGTASYTF.